The 29 T cell receptor beta chains below were found in one sample sequenced in a study of blood T cell repertoires in COVID-19. Measured with immunoSEQ multiplex PCR; TCRdb has only the in-frame clones, and not every one. The sample holds roughly 500,000 clones, approximately 85% seen once. Sample: peripheral blood. The receptors derive from a human donor in a cohort sampled during active COVID-19.

V usage is TRBV2 and J usage is TRBJ1-5; a weak D match, TRBD1 (5 bases). V was pared by 3 bases and J by 3 bases, with 12 bases between. The germline gives CDR1 SNHLY, CDR2 FYNNEI. The CDR3 consists of 15 residues. Here the CDR3 reads CASSESGVNNQPQHF. The CDR3 DNA is TGTGCCAGCAGTGAGTCGGGGGTGAACAATCAGCCCCAGCATTTT.

The chain recombines TRBV5-1 with TRBJ2-7, with D uncertain. V was cut by 0 bases and J by 0 bases, with 7 bases left in between. The CDR3 has 14 amino acids. The germline CDR1 and CDR2 sequences are SGHRS and YFSETQ. This chain's CDR3 is CASSLDSRSYEQYF. The DNA of the CDR3 is TGCGCCAGCAGCTTGGACAGCCGCTCCTACGAGCAGTACTTC.

This clone was counted a single time. The chain couples TRBV5-4 to TRBJ2-3, with D possibly being TRBD2 (5 bases). Trimming took off 6 bases at V and 0 bases at J, with 14 bases between the two ends. Germline V gene sequence: CDR1 SGHNT, CDR2 YYREEE (reference sequence). The CDR3 contains 15 residues. Here the CDR3 DNA reads TGTGCCAGCACCACGGCGCGGGCTAGCACAGATACGCAGTATTTT. This gives the protein CASTTARASTDTQYF.

The chain recombines TRBV27 with TRBJ1-2; 7 positions match TRBD1. CDR3 length equals 16 residues. In germline, CDR1 is MNHEY, CDR2 SMNVEV (reference sequence). V gave up 2 bases and J gave up 4 bases; unmatched junction bases: 10. As DNA, the CDR3 is TGTGCCAGCAGTTTACACAGACAGGGCTCCGGCTATGGCTACACCTTC. Its translation: CASSLHRQGSGYGYTF.

The chain links TRBV19 to TRBJ2-2; 10 bases line up with TRBD2. The CDR3 sequence is 16 residues long. The ends lost 5 bases at V and 5 bases at J; junction bases unmatched: 8. The germline V gene has CDR1 LNHDA and CDR2 SQIVND (reference sequence). DNA for the CDR3: TGTGCCAGTAGTGCCTCTAGCGGGAGCGGAACCGGGGAGCTGTTTTTT. Protein product: CASSASSGSGTGELFF.

In this sample, this clone turned up once. The rearrangement uses TRBV19 and TRBJ2-2, with D possibly TRBD1 on 5 matching bases. From germline, CDR1 is LNHDA and CDR2 SQIVND (reference sequence). The CDR3 spans 12 residues. V was cut by 6 bases and J by 5 bases, with 7 bases left in between. The CDR3 reads CASRTATGELFF. CDR3 DNA sequence: TGTGCCAGTAGGACAGCTACCGGGGAGCTGTTTTTT.

This chain connects TRBV18 to TRBJ2-5; D is possibly TRBD1 (6 bases). Germline CDR1 and CDR2: KGHSH and LQKENI. The CDR3 runs to 18 residues. Deletions cut 0 bases from V and 2 bases from J, with 19 bases between. The CDR3 coding sequence is TGTGCCAGCTCACCACCTCTTGGGTCTGACAGGAGACAAGAGACCCAGTACTTC. Translation gives CASSPPLGSDRRQETQYF.

The chain couples TRBV6-5 to TRBJ1-2, with a tentative D call TRBD1 (6 bases). The germline V gene has CDR1 MNHEY and CDR2 SVGAGI. Trimming stripped 4 bases from V and 1 base from J, with 13 bases between. This CDR3 is built from 15 residues. CDR3 DNA sequence: TGTGCCAGCAGTTCCGCGACAGGCCGTAACTATGGCTACACCTTC. Amino acid sequence: CASSSATGRNYGYTF.

The gene calls are TRBV3-1 (or the pseudogene TRBV3-2) and TRBJ1-2; TRBD1 might be the D (5 bases). Germline lookup yields CDR1 LGHDT and CDR2 YNNKEL (reference sequence). The V end lost 3 bases, the J end lost 7 bases, and 6 bases lay between the germline ends. The CDR3 length is 11 residues. The CDR3 spells CASSQGGGYTF. In nucleotides, the CDR3 is TGTGCCAGCAGCCAGGGGGGTGGCTACACCTTC.

The CDR3 nucleotides read TGTGCCAGCTGGGGGGGAGGGAAGGGAATCTACAATGAGCAGTTCTTC. Translating it yields CASWGGGKGIYNEQFF. This chain joins TRBV28 and TRBJ2-1; TRBD2 matches 7 bases. CDR1 MDHEN and CDR2 SYDVKM come from the germline V gene. V shed 8 bases, J shed 3 bases, and the junction held 13 bases outside the gene matches. The CDR3 runs 16 residues.

The chain has TRBV3-1 (or the pseudogene TRBV3-2) and TRBJ1-2; D not resolved. V lost 4 bases and J lost 8, with 23 bases in between. Germline CDR1 reads LGHDT; CDR2 reads YNNKEL (reference sequence). CDR3 length: 16 amino acids. The CDR3 sequence: CASSPDTIEGLFGYTF. In DNA form, the CDR3 reads TGTGCCAGCAGCCCAGATACGATTGAAGGACTTTTCGGCTACACCTTC.

This rearrangement joins TRBV7-3 to TRBJ1-2, with D perhaps TRBD1 (5 bases). Per the germline V gene, CDR1 is SGHTA and CDR2 is FQGTGA. There are 13 residues in the CDR3. The V end lost 5 bases, the J end lost 4 bases, and 11 bases lay between the germline ends. CDR3 sequence reads: CASSLRAGYGYTF. The CDR3 nucleotides read TGTGCCAGCAGCCTCAGGGCAGGCTATGGCTACACCTTC.

This clone has more than one count but fewer than ten. The chain couples TRBV5-1 to TRBJ2-1, with 11 bases matching TRBD2. Germline V gene data show CDR1 as SGHRS and CDR2 as YFSETQ. The CDR3 loop spans 16 amino acids. After removal of 4 bases from V and 3 bases from J, the junction contained 6 bases not matched to a gene. CDR3 coding DNA: TGCGCCAGCAGCCCGACTAGCGGGAATAGCTACAATGAGCAGTTCTTC. Translating gives CASSPTSGNSYNEQFF.

The CDR3 loop is CASSLPGGTGYEQYF. The CDR3 DNA is TGTGCCAGCAGCCTCCCTGGCGGGACCGGCTACGAGCAGTACTTC. The V gene is TRBV5-4, the J gene TRBJ2-7; TRBD2 might be the D (6 bases). CDR3 length: 15 residues. Trimming shortened V by 4 bases and J by 3 bases, and 17 bases separated the two germline ends. Germline CDR1 SGHNT, CDR2 YYREEE (reference sequence).

This chain links TRBV28 with TRBJ2-1, with D perhaps matching TRBD2 (6 bases). The CDR3 runs to 14 residues. Germline V gene data show CDR1 as MDHEN and CDR2 as SYDVKM. V shed 2 bases and J shed 7 bases, with 12 bases lying between them. CDR3 bases: TGTGCCAGCAGTTTAGGGGGGAGTCGAAATGAGCAGTTCTTC. The encoded protein is CASSLGGSRNEQFF.

The chain is built from TRBV6-5 and TRBJ1-1; no firm D call. Germline V gene data show CDR1 as MNHEY and CDR2 as SVGAGI. The CDR3 has 11 residues. Trimming pared 2 bases from V and 7 bases from J, leaving 5 bases between. The CDR3 spells CASSYRFEAFF. The CDR3, as DNA: TGTGCCAGCAGTTACCGGTTTGAAGCTTTCTTT.

This clone was counted only a few times. The chain combines TRBV7-2 with TRBJ1-1; D not certain. Germline values: CDR1 SGHTA, CDR2 FQGNSA. V was trimmed by 3 bases and J by 1 base, leaving 6 bases between them. The CDR3 is 13 residues long. The CDR3 DNA is TGTGCCAGCAGCTTTTTTAGGAACACTGAAGCTTTCTTT. Translating it yields CASSFFRNTEAFF.

The rearrangement joins TRBV18 to TRBJ2-7; the D gene is possibly TRBD1 (6 bases). V shed 2 bases and J shed 6 bases, with 20 bases lying between them. Germline assignment: CDR1 KGHSH and CDR2 LQKENI. This CDR3 contains 16 residues. The CDR3 spells CASSPVLDSSPSEQYF. Written as DNA, the CDR3 is TGTGCCAGCTCACCAGTGCTGGACAGCTCCCCTTCCGAGCAGTACTTC.

The chain carries TRBV28 and TRBJ1-4; D is possibly TRBD1 (6 bases). The CDR3 length is 13 residues. Trimming took 5 bases from V and 8 from J, leaving 12 bases between them. CDR1 is MDHEN and CDR2 is SYDVKM in the germline V gene. The CDR3 DNA is TGTGCCAGCAGTACCCTAAGGGGGGAAAAACTGTTTTTT. Translating it yields CASSTLRGEKLFF.

This rearrangement joins TRBV9 to TRBJ1-5; a weak D match, TRBD1 (5 bases). CDR1 is SGDLS and CDR2 is YYNGEE in the germline V gene. The length of the CDR3 is 12 residues. V lost 4 bases and J lost 9, with 11 bases in between. The CDR3 bases are TGTGCCAGCAGCTCCTCCGGGGGGCCCCAGCATTTT. Amino acid sequence: CASSSSGGPQHF. Complete variable domain (other parts from reference TRBV9 and TRBJ1-5): DSGVTQTPKHLITATGQRVTLRCSPRSGDLSVYWYQQSLDQGLQFLIQYYNGEERAKGNILERFSAQQFPDLHSELNLSSLELGDSALYFCASSSSGGPQHFGDGTRLSIL.

V is TRBV4-1 and J is TRBJ1-2; TRBD1 matches at 7 bases. The CDR3 consists of 15 residues. Germline lookup yields CDR1 MGHRA and CDR2 YSYEKL. Trimming cost V 3 bases and J 5 bases; bases outside gene matches: 9. CDR3: CASSQEGQSRYGYTF. CDR3 in DNA: TGCGCCAGCAGCCAGGAGGGACAGTCGAGGTATGGCTACACCTTC.

This clone has more than one count but fewer than ten. The chain is built from TRBV2 and TRBJ2-7; 8 bases match TRBD2. V lost 6 bases and J lost 4; bases outside the gene matches: 5. The CDR3 runs to 13 residues. From germline, CDR1 is SNHLY and CDR2 FYNNEI. The CDR3 loop is CASRTSVQYEQYF. The CDR3 bases are TGTGCCAGCAGGACTAGCGTTCAATACGAGCAGTACTTC.

The rearrangement uses TRBV11-2 and TRBJ1-4; D is unclear. Trimming shortened V by 0 bases and J by 6 bases, and 14 bases separated the two germline ends. Per germline, CDR1 SGHAT and CDR2 FQNNGV. There are 16 residues in the CDR3. CDR3 sequence (DNA): TGTGCCAGCAGCTTAGATGAGCCCGGCGGAGATGAAAAACTGTTTTTT. Its translation: CASSLDEPGGDEKLFF.

This clone has more than one count but fewer than ten. The chain combines TRBV11-2 with TRBJ2-7; possibly TRBD2 for D (6 bases). The CDR3 contains 15 residues. V dropped 2 bases and J dropped 5 bases, with 16 bases sitting between them. Germline values: CDR1 SGHAT, CDR2 FQNNGV. The CDR3: CASSLRGRRGNEQYF. In DNA, the CDR3 is TGTGCCAGCAGCTTAAGGGGAAGGAGGGGCAACGAGCAGTACTTC.

This CDR3 is CAISGTSGWREQYF. DNA for the CDR3: TGTGCCATCAGTGGGACTAGCGGTTGGAGGGAGCAGTACTTC. The V gene is TRBV10-3, the J gene TRBJ2-7, with TRBD2 matching over 10 bases. Per the germline V gene, CDR1 is ENHRY and CDR2 is SYGVKD. V lost 4 bases to trimming and J lost 7 bases; unmatched junction nucleotides: 7. The CDR3 is 14 residues long.

The V call is TRBV7-2, the J call TRBJ1-6, with no clear D. The germline CDR1 and CDR2 sequences are SGHTA and FQGNSA. Deletions cut 3 bases from V and 5 bases from J, with 20 bases between. This CDR3 region has 18 residues. Here the CDR3 reads CASSFQSSAVNHNSPLHF. CDR3 DNA: TGTGCCAGCAGCTTCCAAAGTTCCGCGGTTAACCATAATTCACCCCTCCACTTT.

In its sample, this clone was seen a few times. In DNA, the CDR3 is TGTGCCTGGAGTGTCGGGGGTGCAACGACGCAGCCCCAGCATTTT. Translation: CAWSVGGATTQPQHF. The rearrangement joins TRBV30 to TRBJ1-5; a weak D match, TRBD1 (5 bases). Trimming took 0 bases from V and 7 from J, leaving 16 bases between them. CDR3 length: 15 residues. Germline V gives CDR1 GTSNPN, CDR2 SVGIG (reference sequence).

The rearrangement uses TRBV7-2 and TRBJ2-2; the D gene is possibly TRBD2 (6 bases). With 5 bases removed from V and 7 bases from J, the gap between germline ends came to 14 bases. The CDR3 spans 14 residues. The V gene's germline CDR1 is SGHTA and CDR2 FQGNSA. CDR3 sequence (DNA): TGTGCCAGCAGCCAGAGACCGGGGGTCGGGGAGCTGTTTTTT. This gives the protein CASSQRPGVGELFF.

Only one count was recorded for this clone. The chain is built from TRBV6-5 and TRBJ2-2; the D gene is possibly TRBD1 (5 bases). Germline lookup yields CDR1 MNHEY and CDR2 SVGAGI. The V and J ends lost 6 bases and 5 bases respectively, with 13 bases between them. This CDR3 is built from 14 residues. CDR3 nucleotide sequence: TGTGCCAGCAGGCGGCAGGGTAGGACCGGGGAGCTGTTTTTT. This encodes CASRRQGRTGELFF.